One T cell receptor (beta chain) is described in this entry. Its target is not known. The CDR3 has 16 residues. The V end lost 4 bases, the J end lost 4 bases, and 19 bases lay between the germline ends. Germline CDR1 LGHNA, CDR2 YSLEER. This entry comes from a study of post-analysis software for immune sequencing data. About the research overall: Multiple sclerosis in the patients followed relapsing-remitting, secondary progressive and progressive-relapsing courses.

Included in the TCR beta cDNA libraries were unique molecular identifiers. A population of about 1 to 11 million T cells gave rise to 450,000 to 500,000 cDNA molecules. MiXCR was run by TCRdb on the PCR reads, yielding one entry per CDR3 protein. The sample carries 430,000 or so distinct CDR3 sequences, approximately 39% recorded once. Study-level findings and limits: Comparison with controls showed significantly lower normalized Chao1 diversity in multiple sclerosis patients. In patients, TRBV5-6, TRBV5-1 and TRBV20-1 belonged to several TRBV segments found more frequently than in controls.

The J gene is TRBJ2-5, the V gene TRBV4-3; tentatively, D is TRBD1 (6 bases). This receptor was taken from a girl aged 2-9 years with multiple sclerosis. The specimen was blood. The CDR3 coding sequence is TGCGCCAGCAGCCCGCGAACCGGGACATATCTAGAGACCCAGTACTTC. It is translated as CASSPRTGTYLETQYF.